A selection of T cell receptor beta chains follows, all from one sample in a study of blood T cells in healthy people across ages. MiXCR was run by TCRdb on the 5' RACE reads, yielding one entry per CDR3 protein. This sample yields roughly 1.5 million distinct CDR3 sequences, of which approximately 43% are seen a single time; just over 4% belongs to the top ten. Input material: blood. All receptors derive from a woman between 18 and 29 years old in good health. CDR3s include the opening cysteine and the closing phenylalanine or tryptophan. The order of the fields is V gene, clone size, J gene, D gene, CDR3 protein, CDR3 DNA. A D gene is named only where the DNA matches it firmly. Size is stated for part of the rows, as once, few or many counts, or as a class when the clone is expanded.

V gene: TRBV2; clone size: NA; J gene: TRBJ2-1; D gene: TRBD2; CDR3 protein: CASSAVSGGTSSYNEQFF; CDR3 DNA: TGTGCCAGCAGTGCTGTTAGCGGGGGGACCAGCTCCTACAATGAGCAGTTCTTC
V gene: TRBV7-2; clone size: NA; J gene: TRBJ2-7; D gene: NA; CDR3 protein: CASSSDRSNRYEQYF; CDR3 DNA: TGTGCCAGCAGCTCCGACAGGAGTAATCGCTACGAGCAGTACTTC
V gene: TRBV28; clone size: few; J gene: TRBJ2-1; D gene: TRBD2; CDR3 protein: CASTVAPAGVNNEQFF; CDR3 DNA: TGTGCCAGCACCGTAGCCCCAGCGGGAGTGAACAATGAGCAGTTCTTC
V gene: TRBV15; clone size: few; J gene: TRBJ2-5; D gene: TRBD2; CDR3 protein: CATSKGGRQETQYF; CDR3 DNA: TGTGCCACCAGCAAGGGAGGGCGTCAAGAGACCCAGTACTTC
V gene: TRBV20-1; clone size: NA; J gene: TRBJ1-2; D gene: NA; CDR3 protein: CSARDSSTVEGYTF; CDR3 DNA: TGCAGTGCTAGAGATTCATCGACAGTCGAAGGCTACACCTTC
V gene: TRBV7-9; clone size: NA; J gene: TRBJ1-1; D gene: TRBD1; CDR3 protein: CASSQTGTRNTEAFF; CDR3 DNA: TGTGCCAGCAGCCAGACAGGGACCAGGAACACTGAAGCTTTCTTT
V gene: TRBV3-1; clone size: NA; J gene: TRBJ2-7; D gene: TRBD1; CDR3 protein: CASSANLGQSYEQYF; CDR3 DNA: TGTGCCAGCAGCGCAAACCTGGGACAGTCCTACGAGCAGTACTTC
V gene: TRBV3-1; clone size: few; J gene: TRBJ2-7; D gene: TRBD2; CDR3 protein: CASSPRTSGEQYF; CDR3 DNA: TGTGCCAGCAGCCCCCGGACTAGCGGCGAGCAGTACTTC
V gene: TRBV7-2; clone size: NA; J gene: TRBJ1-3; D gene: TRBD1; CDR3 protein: CASSLGRTGSGNTIYF; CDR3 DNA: TGTGCCAGCAGCTTAGGAAGGACAGGCTCTGGAAACACCATATATTTT
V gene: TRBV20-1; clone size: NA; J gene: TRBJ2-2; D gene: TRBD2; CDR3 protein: CSARPLAGTNTGELFF; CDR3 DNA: TGCAGTGCTAGGCCCCTAGCGGGCACGAACACCGGGGAGCTGTTTTTT
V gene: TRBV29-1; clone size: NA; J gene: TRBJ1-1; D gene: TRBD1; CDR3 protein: CSLGQANTEAFF; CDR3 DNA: TGCAGCCTGGGACAGGCGAACACTGAAGCTTTCTTT
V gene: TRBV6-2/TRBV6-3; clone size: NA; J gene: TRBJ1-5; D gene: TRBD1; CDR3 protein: CASSSNRQRDRDGPQHF; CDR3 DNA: TGTGCCAGCAGTTCTAATCGACAGCGGGACAGGGACGGACCCCAGCATTTT
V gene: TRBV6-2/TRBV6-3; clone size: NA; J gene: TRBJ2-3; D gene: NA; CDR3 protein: CASSYRGGGADTQYF; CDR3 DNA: TGTGCCAGCAGTTACCGAGGAGGGGGGGCAGATACGCAGTATTTT
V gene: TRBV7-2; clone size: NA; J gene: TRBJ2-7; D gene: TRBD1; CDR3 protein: CASSVGDSLGEQYF; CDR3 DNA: TGTGCCAGCAGCGTAGGGGACAGCCTCGGGGAGCAGTACTTC